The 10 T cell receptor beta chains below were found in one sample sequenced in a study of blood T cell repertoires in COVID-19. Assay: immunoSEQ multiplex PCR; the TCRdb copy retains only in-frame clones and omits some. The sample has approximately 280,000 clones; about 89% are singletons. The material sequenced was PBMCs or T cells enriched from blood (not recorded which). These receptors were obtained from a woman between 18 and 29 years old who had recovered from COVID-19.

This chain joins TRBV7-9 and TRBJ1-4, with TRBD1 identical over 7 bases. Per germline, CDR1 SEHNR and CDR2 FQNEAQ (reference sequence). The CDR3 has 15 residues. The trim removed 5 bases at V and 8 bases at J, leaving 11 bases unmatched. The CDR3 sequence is CASSPPEGAGEKLFF. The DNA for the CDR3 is TGTGCCAGCAGCCCGCCAGAGGGGGCGGGAGAAAAACTGTTTTTT.

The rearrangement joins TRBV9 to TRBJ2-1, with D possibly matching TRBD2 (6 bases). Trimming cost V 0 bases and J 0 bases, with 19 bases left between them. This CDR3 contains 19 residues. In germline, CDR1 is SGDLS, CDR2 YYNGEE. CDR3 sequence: CASSVEPFGGTSSYNEQFF. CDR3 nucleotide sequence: TGTGCCAGCAGCGTAGAGCCCTTTGGGGGGACGAGCTCCTACAATGAGCAGTTCTTC.

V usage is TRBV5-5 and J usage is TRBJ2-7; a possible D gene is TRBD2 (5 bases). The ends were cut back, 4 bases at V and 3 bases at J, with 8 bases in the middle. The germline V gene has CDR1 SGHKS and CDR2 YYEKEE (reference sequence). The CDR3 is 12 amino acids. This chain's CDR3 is CASSPEGYEQYF. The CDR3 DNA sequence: TGTGCCAGCAGCCCAGAGGGCTACGAGCAGTACTTC. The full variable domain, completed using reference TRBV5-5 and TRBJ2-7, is DAGVTQSPTHLIKTRGQQVTLRCSPISGHKSVSWYQQVLGQGPQFIFQYYEKEERGRGNFPDRFSARQFPNYSSELNVNALLLGDSALYLCASSPEGYEQYFGPGTRLTVT.

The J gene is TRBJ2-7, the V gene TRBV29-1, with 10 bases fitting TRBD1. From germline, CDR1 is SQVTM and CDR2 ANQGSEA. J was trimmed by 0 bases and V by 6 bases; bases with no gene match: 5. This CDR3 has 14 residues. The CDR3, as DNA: TGCAGCGTCGATGGGACAGGGGACTCCTACGAGCAGTACTTC. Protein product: CSVDGTGDSYEQYF.

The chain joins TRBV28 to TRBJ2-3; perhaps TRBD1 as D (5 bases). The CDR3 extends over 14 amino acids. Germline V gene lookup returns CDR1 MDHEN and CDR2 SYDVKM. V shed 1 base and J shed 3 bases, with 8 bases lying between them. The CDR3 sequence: CASSLFQGTDTQYF. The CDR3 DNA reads TGTGCCAGCAGTTTATTCCAGGGAACAGATACGCAGTATTTT.

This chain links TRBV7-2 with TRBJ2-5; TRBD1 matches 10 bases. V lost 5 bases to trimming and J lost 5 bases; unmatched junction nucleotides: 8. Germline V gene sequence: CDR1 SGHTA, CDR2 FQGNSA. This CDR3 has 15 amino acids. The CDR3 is CASSQRQGAGETQYF. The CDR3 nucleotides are TGTGCCAGCAGCCAAAGACAGGGGGCTGGGGAGACCCAGTACTTC.

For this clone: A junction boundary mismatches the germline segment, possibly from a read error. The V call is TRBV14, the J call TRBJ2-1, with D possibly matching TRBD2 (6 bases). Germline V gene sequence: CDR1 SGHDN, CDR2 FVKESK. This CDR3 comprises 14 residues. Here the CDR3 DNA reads TGTGCCAGCAGCCAACTTCTAGCGTACAGTGAGCAGTTCTTC. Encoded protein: CASSQLLAYSEQFF.

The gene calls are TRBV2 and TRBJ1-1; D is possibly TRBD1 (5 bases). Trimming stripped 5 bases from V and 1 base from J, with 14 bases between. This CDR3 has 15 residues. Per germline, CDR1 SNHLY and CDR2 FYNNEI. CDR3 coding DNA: TGTGCCAGCAGTCCCCGCCAGGGCTCGAACACTGAAGCTTTCTTT. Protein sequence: CASSPRQGSNTEAFF.

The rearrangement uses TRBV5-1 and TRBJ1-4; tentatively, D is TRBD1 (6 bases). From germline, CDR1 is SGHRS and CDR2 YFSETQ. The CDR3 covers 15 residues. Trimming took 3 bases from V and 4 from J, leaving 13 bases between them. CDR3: CASSSTGLDNEKLFF. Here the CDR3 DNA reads TGCGCCAGCAGCTCGACAGGCCTAGATAATGAAAAACTGTTTTTT.

CDR3 sequence reads: CASSLGGSNEKLFF. CDR3 DNA: TGTGCCAGCAGCTTGGGGGGGTCTAATGAAAAACTGTTTTTT. J is TRBJ1-4 and V is TRBV7-6; TRBD1 is a possible D gene (5 bases). CDR1 and CDR2 (germline): SGHVS, FNYEAQ. V was cut by 3 bases and J by 3 bases, with 8 bases left in between. The length of the CDR3 is 14 residues. Looking up the rest from reference TRBV7-6 and TRBJ1-4 gives the full variable domain: GAGVSQSPRYKVTKRGQDVALRCDPISGHVSLYWYRQALGQGPEFLTYFNYEAQQDKSGLPNDRFSAERPEGSISTLTIQRTEQRDSAMYRCASSLGGSNEKLFFGSGTQLSVL.